This record looks at one T cell receptor beta chain sequence and its context. Its specificity is not known. CTLA-4 blockade using ipilimumab, together with focal radiation, was received by patients with chemo-refractory metastatic non-small-cell lung cancer. This CDR3 is built from 14 residues. V shed 5 bases, J shed 5 bases, and the junction held 8 bases outside the gene matches. CDR1 and CDR2 from the germline V gene are LNHDA and SQIVND (reference sequence). The data were obtained in a study of radiotherapy plus CTLA-4 blockade in lung cancer. Points from the study as a whole: The study found tumor-derived TCR clones expanded in blood after radiotherapy plus ipilimumab. Interferon-beta and early blood T cell clone dynamics reportedly predicted response best.

The table came from immunoSEQ multiplex PCR; TCRdb's copy has only in-frame clones and leaves some out. The table has about 68,000 clones, 70% to 80% seen once. The clonotype was recovered from a human donor with non-small cell lung cancer who had a complete response to radiotherapy plus ipilimumab. The chain couples TRBV19 to TRBJ1-2; TRBD1 matches at 7 bases. This specimen consisted of peripheral blood, obtained from a patient treated with radiotherapy plus ipilimumab. In nucleotides, the CDR3 is TGTGCCAGTAGTGGCCAGGGACAGTTATATGGCTACACCTTC. It is translated as CASSGQGQLYGYTF.